The source of this T cell receptor (beta chain) is a study of regulatory T cells in long-lasting Graves disease (dated by TCRdb to about 2021). Notes on the research overall: To count as having persistent Graves' disease, a patient had to have received antithyroid drug treatment for over 5 years with TSH receptor autoantibodies remaining persistently positive. Patients with persistent Graves' disease were compared with patients with newly diagnosed Graves' disease using TCR sequencing and RNA sequencing of peripheral blood. The study was conducted in China and was registered as a clinical trial. A total of some 35 samples underwent TCR sequencing, from roughly 13 patients with persistent Graves' disease and 20 or so patients with newly diagnosed Graves' disease. In the clinical cohort, patients with persistent Graves' disease had used antithyroid drugs for an average of about 9.3 years.

The method behind the library was multiplex PCR. Sequencing was carried out with an Illumina HiSeq 4000. iRepertoire HTBI primers and Arm-PCR amplification of CDR3 regions were used to construct TCR beta libraries. PCR products were gel purified before sequencing. The study's processing was this. Across samples, 60 to 80 TRBV and over 11 TRBJ segments were identified and used for gene usage analysis of CDR3 amino acid clonotypes. Filtered high-quality paired reads were merged into contigs using COPE and FqMerger. BLAST was used to align contigs to the IMGT TRBV, TRBD and TRBJ reference genes, and CDR3 was defined following IMGT. Highly expanded clones were defined as clonotypes with a frequency above 0.1%. Shannon entropy was used to measure repertoire diversity, and the Gini coefficient was used to measure V-J evenness. Clonotypes shared by more than one individual were considered public. Starting from the raw public reads, TCRdb applied fastp trimming at Q25, assembled clones with MiXCR and retained in-frame beta chains. Entries are consolidated by CDR3 protein sequence, retaining the most common genes and DNA. The V and J calls reflect TCRdb's pipeline rather than the authors' work. For this sample the table gives more than 350,000 distinct CDR3 sequences, of which about 21% were detected only once. The ten largest clonotypes hold around 15% of the sample.

Points the paper makes about the study in general: Only peripheral blood was studied, because thyroid tissue, the primary lesion, was inaccessible. The authors noted that the small sample size was a limitation that may lower accuracy. TRBV28, TRBJ1-2 and TRBJ2-5 were preferentially used in persistent disease, while TRBV20-1 and TRBJ2-1 were favored in newly diagnosed disease. Only the TCR beta chain was sequenced and analyzed. Compared with newly diagnosed patients, patients with persistent Graves' disease had lower TCR Shannon entropy and fewer highly expanded clones, which suggests clonal expansion. More public clonotypes were shared among persistent patients (roughly 3,000) than among newly diagnosed patients (more than 900).

The meaning of the sample's time point label: persistent/refractory GD, antithyroid drugs over 5 years with positive TRAb. RNA was extracted from PBMCs in TRIzol for both TCR sequencing and RNA sequencing. The diagnosis of Graves' disease followed American Thyroid Association guidelines. The patients came from an endocrinology department in Xi'an, China. From each patient, approximately 9 milliliters of peripheral blood was collected into an EDTA anticoagulant tube. Ficoll Paque Plus density gradient separation was used to isolate PBMCs, and no further T cell sorting was performed. RNA quality was checked with an Agilent 2100 Bioanalyzer and agarose gel, and concentration with a NanoDrop 2000. From a lookup of the germline V gene, CDR1 and CDR2 are SGHTA and FQGNSA. Taken from cysteine to phenylalanine, the CDR3 has 15 residues. The read is trimmed to its CDR3 DNA, 45 bases read in frame from base 1. V lost 1 base and J lost 8 bases, and the count of bases not matched to a germline gene is 6.

A word on this clonotype: No cognate antigen has been identified for it. No quality values exist for individual bases; no much larger clone is one base distant.

The chain was built from TRBV7-2 and TRBJ2-1, and 9 junctional nucleotides match TRBD2. The clonotype originates from a female donor with Graves disease. The material sequenced was peripheral blood mononuclear cells (PBMCs), taken when the disease was refractory, from a patient treated with antithyroid drugs. The CDR3: CASSLEIAGVHEQFF. The bases read TGTGCCAGCAGCTTAGAGATAGCGGGAGTGCATGAGCAGTTCTTC. The reference TRBV7-2 and TRBJ2-1 proteins fill in what lies around the CDR3, so the full variable domain reads GAGVSQSPSNKVTEKGKDVELRCDPISGHTALYWYRQSLGQGLEFLIYFQGNSAPDKSGLPSDRFSAERTGGSVSTLTIQRTQQEDSAVYLCASSLEIAGVHEQFFGPGTRLTVL.